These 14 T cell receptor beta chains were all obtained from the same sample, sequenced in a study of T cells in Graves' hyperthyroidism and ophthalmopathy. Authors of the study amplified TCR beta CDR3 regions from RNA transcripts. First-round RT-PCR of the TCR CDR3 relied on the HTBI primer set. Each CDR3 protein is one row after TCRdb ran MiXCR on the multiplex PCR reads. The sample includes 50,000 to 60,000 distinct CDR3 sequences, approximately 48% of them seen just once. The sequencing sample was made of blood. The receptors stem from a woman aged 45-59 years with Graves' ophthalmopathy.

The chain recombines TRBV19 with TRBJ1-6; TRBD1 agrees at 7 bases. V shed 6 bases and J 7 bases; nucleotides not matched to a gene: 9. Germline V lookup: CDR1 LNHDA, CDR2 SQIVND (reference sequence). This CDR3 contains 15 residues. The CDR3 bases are TGTGCCAGTAGAATTTACAGGGGTGGCAATTCACCCCTCCACTTT. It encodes CASRIYRGGNSPLHF.

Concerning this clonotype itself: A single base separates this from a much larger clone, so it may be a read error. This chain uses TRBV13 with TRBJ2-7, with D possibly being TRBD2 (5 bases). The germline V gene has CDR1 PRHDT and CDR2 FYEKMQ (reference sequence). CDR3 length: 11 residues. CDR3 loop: CGSGLKREQYF. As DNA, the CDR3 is TGTGGCAGCGGCTTGAAACGCGAGCAGTACTTC.

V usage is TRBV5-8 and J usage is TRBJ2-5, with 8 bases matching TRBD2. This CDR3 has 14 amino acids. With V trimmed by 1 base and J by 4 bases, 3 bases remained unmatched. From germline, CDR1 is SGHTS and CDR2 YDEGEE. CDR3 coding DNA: TGTGCCAGCAGCTTGTCTCTAGCGGGAGAGACCCAGTACTTC. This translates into CASSLSLAGETQYF.

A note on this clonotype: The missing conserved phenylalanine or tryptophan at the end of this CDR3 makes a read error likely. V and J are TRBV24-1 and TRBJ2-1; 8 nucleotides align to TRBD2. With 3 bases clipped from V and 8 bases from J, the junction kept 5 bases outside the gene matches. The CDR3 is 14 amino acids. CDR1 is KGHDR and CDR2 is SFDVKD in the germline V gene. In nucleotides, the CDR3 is TGTGCCACCAGTGATCATGGACTAGCCCATGAGCAGTTCTTA. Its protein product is CATSDHGLAHEQFL.

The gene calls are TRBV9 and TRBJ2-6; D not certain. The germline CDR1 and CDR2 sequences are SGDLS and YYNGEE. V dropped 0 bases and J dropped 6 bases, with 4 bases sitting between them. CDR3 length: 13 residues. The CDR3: CASSVEAANVLTF. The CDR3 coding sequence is TGTGCCAGCAGCGTAGAAGCGGCCAACGTCCTGACTTTC.

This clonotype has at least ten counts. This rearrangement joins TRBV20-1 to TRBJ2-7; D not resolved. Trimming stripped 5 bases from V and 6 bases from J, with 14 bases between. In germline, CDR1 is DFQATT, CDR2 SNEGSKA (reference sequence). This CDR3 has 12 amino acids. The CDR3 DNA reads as TGCAGTGCTGGGATAATGAGGCTCGAGCAGTACTTC. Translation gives CSAGIMRLEQYF.

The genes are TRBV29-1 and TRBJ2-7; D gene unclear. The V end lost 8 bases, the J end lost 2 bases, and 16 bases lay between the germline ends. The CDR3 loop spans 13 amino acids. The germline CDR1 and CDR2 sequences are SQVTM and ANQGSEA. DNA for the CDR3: TGCAGCCCACTCCGGTGGGCAACCTACGAGCAGTACTTC. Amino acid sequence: CSPLRWATYEQYF.

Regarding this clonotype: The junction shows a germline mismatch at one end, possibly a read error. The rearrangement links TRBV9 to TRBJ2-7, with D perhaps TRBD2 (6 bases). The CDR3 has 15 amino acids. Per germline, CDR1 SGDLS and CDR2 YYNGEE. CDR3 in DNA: TGCGCCAGCAGCGCGGGGAAGGGGTCCACCGGGGAGCAGTACTTC. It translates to CASSAGKGSTGEQYF.

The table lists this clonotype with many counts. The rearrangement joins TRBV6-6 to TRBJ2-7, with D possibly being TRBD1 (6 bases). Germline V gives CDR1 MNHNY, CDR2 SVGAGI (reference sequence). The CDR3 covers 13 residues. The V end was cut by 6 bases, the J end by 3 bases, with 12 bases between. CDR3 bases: TGTGCCAGCAGACCTTCACAGGGCTACGAGCAGTACTTC. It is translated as CASRPSQGYEQYF.

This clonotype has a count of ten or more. This CDR3 reads CSAEGSGLASGTETQYF. The CDR3 DNA reads TGCAGTGCCGAAGGGAGTGGTTTGGCTAGCGGGACTGAGACCCAGTACTTC. The rearrangement links TRBV20-1 to TRBJ2-5; the match to TRBD2 covers 9 bases. The CDR3 has 17 amino acids. CDR1 and CDR2 (germline): DFQATT, SNEGSKA (reference sequence). J gave up 5 bases and V 6 bases, and 19 bases lay outside the gene matches.

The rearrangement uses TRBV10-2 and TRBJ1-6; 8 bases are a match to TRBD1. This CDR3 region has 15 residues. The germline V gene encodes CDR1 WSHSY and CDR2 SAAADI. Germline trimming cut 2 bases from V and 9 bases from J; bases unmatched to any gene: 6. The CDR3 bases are TGCGCCAGCAGTGAGGACAGGGGTTTAAGTTCACCCCTCCACTTT. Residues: CASSEDRGLSSPLHF.

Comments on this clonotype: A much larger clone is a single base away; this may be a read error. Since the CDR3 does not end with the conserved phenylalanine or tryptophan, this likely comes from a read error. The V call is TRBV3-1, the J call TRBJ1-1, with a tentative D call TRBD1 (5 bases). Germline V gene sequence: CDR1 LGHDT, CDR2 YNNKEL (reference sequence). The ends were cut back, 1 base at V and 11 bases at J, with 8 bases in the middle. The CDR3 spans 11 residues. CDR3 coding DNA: TGTGCCAGCAGCCAAGGAGGGGACGCTTTCTGT. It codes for CASSQGGDAFC.

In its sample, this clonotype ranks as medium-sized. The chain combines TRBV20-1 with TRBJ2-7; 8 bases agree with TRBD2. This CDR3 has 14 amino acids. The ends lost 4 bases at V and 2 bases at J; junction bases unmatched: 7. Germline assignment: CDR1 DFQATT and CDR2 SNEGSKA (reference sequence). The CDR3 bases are TGCAGTGCTAATAAGCGGGGGCGCGCCTACGAGCAGTACTTC. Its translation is CSANKRGRAYEQYF.

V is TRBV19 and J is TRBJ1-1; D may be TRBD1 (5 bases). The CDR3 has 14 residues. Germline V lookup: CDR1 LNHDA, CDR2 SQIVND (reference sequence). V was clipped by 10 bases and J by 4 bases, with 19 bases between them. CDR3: CATGHSGQSTEAFF. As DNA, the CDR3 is TGTGCCACTGGACATTCGGGGCAGAGCACTGAAGCTTTCTTT.